This passage covers 15 T cell receptor beta chains from one sample sequenced in a study of cytomegalovirus exposure and HLA in healthy donors (dated by TCRdb to 2017 to 2019). The protocol used for the library was the immunoSEQ multiplex PCR assay. For the multiplex PCR, a mixture combining 60 forward primers for TCR Vbeta segments and 13 reverse primers for TCR Jbeta segments was used. The immuneACCESS repertoire file appears here via TCRdb, limited to in-frame rearrangements. These files lack a portion of the clones; in checked studies, under half of the deficit traces to unresolved V genes, and the cause of the others is not known. The sample contains 160,000 or so clones, about 72% of them found a single time. Of the sample, 3.5% to 4.5% is held by the ten largest clones. Sequencing was carried out using PBMCs. The receptors were gathered from a man aged 25-45 years in good health and CMV-seropositive.

This sequence joins TRBV4-1 and TRBJ2-3; 7 bases align to TRBD2. Trimming removed 4 bases from V and 1 base from J; junction bases left unmatched: 11. The CDR3 has 17 amino acids. Germline-derived CDR1 and CDR2 are MGHRA and YSYEKL. DNA for the CDR3: TGCGCCAGCAGCCTCTCCCCGGCGGGGGAGGGCACAGATACGCAGTATTTT. Translated, it gives CASSLSPAGEGTDTQYF.

The V and J genes are TRBV30 and TRBJ2-2; TRBD1 matches at 9 bases. Germline V lookup: CDR1 GTSNPN, CDR2 SVGIG (reference sequence). The CDR3 contains 14 residues. Germline trimming cut 7 bases from V and 1 base from J; bases unmatched to any gene: 4. Here the CDR3 DNA reads TGTGCCTTGAAGACAGGGGGGAACACCGGGGAGCTGTTTTTT. This gives the protein CALKTGGNTGELFF. Full variable domain (remainder filled in from reference TRBV30 and TRBJ2-2): SQTIHQWPATLVQPVGSPLSLECTVEGTSNPNLYWYRQAAGRGLQLLFYSVGIGQISSEVPQNLSASRPQDRQFILSSKKLLLSDSGFYLCALKTGGNTGELFFGEGSRLTVL.

In DNA, the CDR3 is TGTGCCAGCAGTTCCCGAGAAGCGAACACTGAAGCTTTCTTT. Its protein product is CASSSREANTEAFF. The chain recombines TRBV27 with TRBJ1-1, with D unclear. CDR3 length: 14 residues. V was pared by 4 bases and J by 1 base, with 10 bases between. The V gene's germline CDR1 is MNHEY and CDR2 SMNVEV (reference sequence).

The rearrangement joins TRBV9 to TRBJ2-1; TRBD2 matches 12 bases. The CDR3 has 18 amino acids. Germline-derived CDR1 and CDR2 are SGDLS and YYNGEE. Unmatched junction bases numbered 12, after V lost 0 bases and J lost 8 bases. CDR3 DNA sequence: TGTGCCAGCAGCGTAGATTCCCAACTAGCGGGGGGTATCGATGAGCAGTTCTTC. Amino acids: CASSVDSQLAGGIDEQFF.

The J gene is TRBJ1-1, the V gene TRBV6-5; 7 bases agree with TRBD1. This CDR3 comprises 13 residues. Germline V CDR1 and CDR2: MNHEY, SVGAGI. With 6 bases clipped from V and 5 bases from J, the junction kept 6 bases outside the gene matches. This CDR3 reads CASRPTGRTEAFF. The CDR3 region has the DNA TGTGCCAGCAGGCCGACAGGGAGAACTGAAGCTTTCTTT.

This clone was counted once. The rearrangement links TRBV14 to TRBJ2-5, with D possibly TRBD1 on 5 matching bases. CDR1 and CDR2 (germline): SGHDN, FVKESK. With 2 bases removed from V and 2 bases from J, the gap between germline ends came to 6 bases. The CDR3 consists of 13 residues. The CDR3 DNA reads as TGTGCCAGCAGCCAAAACAGGCAAGAGACCCAGTACTTC. Translated, it gives CASSQNRQETQYF.

Here the CDR3 DNA reads TGTGCCAGCAGCTTAAACCCCGCAGGGAACACCGGGGAGCTGTTTTTT. Translation: CASSLNPAGNTGELFF. The chain recombines TRBV7-3 with TRBJ2-2; no clear D. The CDR3 sequence is 16 residues long. Germline CDR1 SGHTA, CDR2 FQGTGA. Trimming shortened V by 1 base and J by 1 base, and 10 bases separated the two germline ends.

For this clone: The sample holds other DNA sequences that translate to the same CDR3. J is TRBJ2-3 and V is TRBV9; TRBD2 might be the D (5 bases). V lost 0 bases to trimming and J lost 3 bases, with 5 bases between them. CDR3 length equals 13 residues. CDR1 and CDR2 (germline): SGDLS, YYNGEE. The chain's CDR3 is CASSVGGTDTQYF. Written as DNA, the CDR3 is TGTGCCAGCAGCGTAGGCGGGACAGATACGCAGTATTTT. Full variable domain (missing parts from reference TRBV9 and TRBJ2-3): DSGVTQTPKHLITATGQRVTLRCSPRSGDLSVYWYQQSLDQGLQFLIQYYNGEERAKGNILERFSAQQFPDLHSELNLSSLELGDSALYFCASSVGGTDTQYFGPGTRLTVL.

The rearrangement links TRBV5-1 to TRBJ1-3; possibly TRBD1 for D (6 bases). V lost 4 bases to trimming and J lost 0 bases, with 11 bases between them. The CDR3 sequence is 15 residues long. The V gene's germline CDR1 is SGHRS and CDR2 YFSETQ. CDR3 protein: CASSEQGHSGNTIYF. Here the CDR3 DNA reads TGCGCCAGCAGCGAACAGGGACACTCTGGAAACACCATATATTTT. The entire variable domain, with the rest obtained from reference TRBV5-1 and TRBJ1-3, is as follows: KAGVTQTPRYLIKTRGQQVTLSCSPISGHRSVSWYQQTPGQGLQFLFEYFSETQRNKGNFPGRFSGRQFSNSRSEMNVSTLELGDSALYLCASSEQGHSGNTIYFGEGSWLTVV.

The J gene is TRBJ2-3, the V gene TRBV6-4; 8 bases fit TRBD2. The CDR3 runs 15 residues. The V segment lost 4 bases and the J segment 1 base; nucleotides outside the gene matches: 4. Germline V gene data show CDR1 as MRHNA and CDR2 as SNTAGT. CDR3 in amino acids: CASSVTSGRTDTQYF. The CDR3 coding sequence is TGTGCCAGCAGTGTCACTAGCGGCCGCACAGATACGCAGTATTTT.

This clone appeared a single time. The chain joins TRBV6-5 to TRBJ1-6, with D possibly matching TRBD1 (6 bases). The CDR3 runs 14 residues. With 6 bases removed from V and 6 bases from J, the gap between germline ends came to 12 bases. Germline V CDR1 and CDR2: MNHEY, SVGAGI. The CDR3 protein is CASSYTGRNSPLHF. CDR3 nucleotide sequence: TGTGCCAGCAGCTACACAGGGCGTAATTCACCCCTCCACTTT.

The genes are TRBV27 and TRBJ2-2; no reliable D call. CDR1 and CDR2 from the germline V gene are MNHEY and SMNVEV (reference sequence). CDR3 size: 15 residues. Trimming took off 7 bases at V and 4 bases at J, with 16 bases between the two ends. The CDR3 nucleotides read TGTGCCAGCAACCTGTATGAGAGGCCCACCGGGGAGCTGTTTTTT. Translating gives CASNLYERPTGELFF.

V and J are TRBV6-6 and TRBJ2-7, with 10 bases fitting TRBD1. The length of the CDR3 is 13 residues. Unmatched junction bases numbered 8, after V lost 10 bases and J lost 5 bases. CDR1 is MNHNY, CDR2 SVGAGI, per germline (reference sequence). The CDR3: CATKWDRGHEQYF. CDR3 nucleotides: TGTGCCACAAAGTGGGACAGGGGACACGAGCAGTACTTC.

This clone occurred once. In the same sample, other DNA sequences code for this CDR3. The chain couples TRBV29-1 to TRBJ2-7; 7 bases fit TRBD1. Losses at the gene ends were 1 base for V and 2 bases for J; bases not matched to a gene: 2. Germline lookup yields CDR1 SQVTM and CDR2 ANQGSEA. The CDR3 consists of 13 residues. This CDR3 is CSVEGTGAYEQYF. CDR3 sequence (DNA): TGCAGCGTTGAAGGGACAGGAGCCTACGAGCAGTACTTC.

The V gene is TRBV4-1, the J gene TRBJ2-5; possible D gene TRBD2, 5 bases. This CDR3 is built from 14 residues. Germline CDR1 MGHRA, CDR2 YSYEKL. The ends were cut back, 4 bases at V and 2 bases at J, with 11 bases in the middle. CDR3 nucleotides: TGCGCCAGCAGCCCCGGACTGATTCAAGAGACCCAGTACTTC. This codes for CASSPGLIQETQYF.